The source of this T cell receptor beta chain is a study of blood T cells in healthy people across ages. For the second PCR, which ran for roughly 6 to 12 cycles, a sample-barcoded 5' primer and a J-beta primer mix were used. A single record per CDR3 protein comes from TCRdb applying MiXCR to the 5' RACE reads. The sample holds about 570,000 distinct CDR3 sequences; about 26% are singletons and the top ten take under 4.5%. The germline gives CDR1 ENHRY, CDR2 SYGVKD. The V gene lost 9 bases and the J gene lost 4 bases, with 9 bases spanning the gap. The CDR3 spans 11 residues. These data are also associated with another study on T cells of mothers and their children.

This receptor was obtained from a boy between 2 and 10 years old in good health. Sample: blood. The chain carries TRBV10-3 and TRBJ1-2, with D perhaps matching TRBD1 (6 bases). In DNA form, the CDR3 reads TGTGCCATTCAGGGGACCTATGGCTACACCTTC. Translating gives CAIQGTYGYTF.